The next 24 T cell receptor beta chains were all read from a single sample in a study of graft-versus-host responses after intestinal transplantation. Clones were read by immunoSEQ multiplex PCR, and TCRdb kept only the in-frame ones, dropping some. The data contain about 130,000 clones, around nine tenths of them singletons. These TCRs' antigens remain unknown. The input for sequencing was unstimulated CD4+ T cells sorted from spleen or lymph node cells, taken before intestinal transplant. Every receptor here comes from a human donor who received an intestinal transplant.

The rearrangement joins TRBV7-9 to TRBJ1-1; possible D gene TRBD1, 5 bases. Germline V CDR1 and CDR2: SEHNR, FQNEAQ (reference sequence). V shed 5 bases and J shed 8 bases, with 9 bases lying between them. The CDR3 spans 11 residues. CDR3 nucleotides: TGTGCCAGCAGCCCGACAGAGGAAGCTTTCTTT. This sequence encodes CASSPTEEAFF.

This sequence joins TRBV5-4 and TRBJ1-1; D gene ambiguous. Between the trimmed V and J ends, which lost 2 bases and 1 base, there was a span of 9 bases. CDR3 length equals 14 residues. In germline, CDR1 is SGHNT, CDR2 YYREEE (reference sequence). CDR3 protein: CASSFPTENTEAFF. CDR3 nucleotides: TGTGCCAGCAGCTTCCCAACAGAGAACACTGAAGCTTTCTTT.

The V gene is TRBV18, the J gene TRBJ1-1; D is unresolved. Germline loops: CDR1 KGHSH, CDR2 LQKENI. The CDR3 spans 13 residues. Between the trimmed V and J ends, which lost 0 bases and 7 bases, there was a span of 9 bases. As DNA, the CDR3 is TGTGCCAGCTCACCACCGGAGTCGATTGAAGCTTTCTTT. Translating it yields CASSPPESIEAFF. Combining the CDR3 with reference TRBV18 and TRBJ1-1 gives the whole variable domain NAGVMQNPRHLVRRRGQEARLRCSPMKGHSHVYWYRQLPEEGLKFMVYLQKENIIDESGMPKERFSAEFPKEGPSILRIQQVVRGDSAAYFCASSPPESIEAFFGQGTRLTVV.

The chain employs TRBV19 and TRBJ1-6; no clear D. The germline CDR1 and CDR2 sequences are LNHDA and SQIVND (reference sequence). The CDR3 covers 13 residues. Trimming took off 2 bases at V and 5 bases at J, with 4 bases between the two ends. The CDR3 DNA is TGTGCCAGTAGTATAAGCGATAATTCACCCCTCCACTTT. Encoded protein: CASSISDNSPLHF.

This sequence joins TRBV6-1 and TRBJ1-4; D is unresolved. The CDR3 runs to 14 residues. The ends were cut back, 2 bases at V and 4 bases at J, with 8 bases in the middle. Germline CDR1 and CDR2: MNHNS and SASEGT. CDR3 protein: CASSETVNNEKLFF. CDR3 DNA sequence: TGTGCCAGCAGTGAAACGGTTAATAATGAAAAACTGTTTTTT.

The gene calls are TRBV2 and TRBJ2-2; D remains ambiguous. CDR1 SNHLY and CDR2 FYNNEI come from the germline V gene. The V and J ends lost 10 bases and 5 bases respectively, with 8 bases between them. The CDR3 is 11 amino acids. Here the CDR3 reads CATRLTGELFF. Written as DNA, the CDR3 is TGTGCCACCCGTCTAACCGGGGAGCTGTTTTTT.

This chain connects TRBV18 to TRBJ1-2; D might be TRBD1 (5 bases). This CDR3 spans 12 amino acids. V was trimmed by 3 bases and J by 5 bases, leaving 7 bases between them. Germline lookup yields CDR1 KGHSH and CDR2 LQKENI. The CDR3 is CASSPGGYGYTF. Here the CDR3 DNA reads TGTGCCAGCTCACCCGGGGGGTATGGCTACACCTTC.

The rearrangement joins TRBV6-5 to TRBJ1-2; D might be TRBD1 (5 bases). The germline V gene encodes CDR1 MNHEY and CDR2 SVGAGI. CDR3 size: 14 residues. The V end lost 6 bases, the J end lost 5 bases, and 16 bases lay between the germline ends. The CDR3 protein is CASRTDIGVYGYTF. DNA of the CDR3: TGTGCCAGCAGAACGGACATTGGGGTGTATGGCTACACCTTC.

The rearrangement uses TRBV19 and TRBJ1-1; D may be TRBD1 (6 bases). Germline CDR1 reads LNHDA; CDR2 reads SQIVND (reference sequence). CDR3 length equals 18 residues. V lost 3 bases to trimming and J lost 2 bases, with 22 bases between them. The CDR3: CASSILLGGRQLNTEAFF. DNA for the CDR3: TGTGCCAGTAGTATTTTGTTGGGGGGGCGTCAGCTCAACACTGAAGCTTTCTTT.

The chain links TRBV19 to TRBJ1-1; D is uncertain. The CDR3 contains 13 residues. The ends were cut back, 8 bases at V and 1 base at J, with 11 bases in the middle. Germline V gives CDR1 LNHDA, CDR2 SQIVND (reference sequence). This chain's CDR3 is CASASRPNTEAFF. The CDR3 DNA follows: TGTGCCAGTGCGTCTAGGCCGAACACTGAAGCTTTCTTT. Full variable domain (remainder filled in from reference TRBV19 and TRBJ1-1): DGGITQSPKYLFRKEGQNVTLSCEQNLNHDAMYWYRQDPGQGLRLIYYSQIVNDFQKGDIAEGYSVSREKKESFPLTVTSAQKNPTAFYLCASASRPNTEAFFGQGTRLTVV.

The chain has TRBV4-2 and TRBJ2-5; 10 bases agree with TRBD1. The J call may be wrong; the DNA end is better matched by TRBJ2-7. In germline, CDR1 is LGHNA, CDR2 YNFKEQ. The CDR3 sequence is 16 residues long. This chain's CDR3 is CASSQTPGQGTYEQYF. CDR3 nucleotides: TGTGCCAGCAGCCAAACCCCGGGACAGGGGACCTACGAGCAGTACTTC.

This chain joins TRBV30 and TRBJ2-5; TRBD2 matches 9 bases. Per the germline V gene, CDR1 is GTSNPN and CDR2 is SVGIG (reference sequence). The CDR3 totals 16 residues. V shed 0 bases, J shed 5 bases, and the junction held 10 bases outside the gene matches. The CDR3 nucleotides are TGTGCCTGGAGTGTAGGCGGGGGGGCGGGAGAGGAGACCCAGTACTTC. It codes for CAWSVGGGAGEETQYF.

The rearrangement joins TRBV5-1 to TRBJ2-7; D might be TRBD1 (6 bases). The CDR3 has 14 amino acids. V dropped 1 base and J dropped 0 bases, with 8 bases sitting between them. In germline, CDR1 is SGHRS, CDR2 YFSETQ. The CDR3 is CASSLTGNSYEQYF. DNA of the CDR3: TGCGCCAGCAGCTTGACAGGGAACTCCTACGAGCAGTACTTC.

The chain joins TRBV27 to TRBJ1-1; D is ambiguous. The germline V gene has CDR1 MNHEY and CDR2 SMNVEV (reference sequence). Trimming removed 1 base from V and 3 bases from J, with 6 bases in between. This CDR3 spans 13 amino acids. CDR3 loop: CASSLFTYTEAFF. For the CDR3, the DNA is TGTGCCAGCAGTTTATTTACCTACACTGAAGCTTTCTTT.

The gene calls are TRBV7-3 and TRBJ2-2; D may be TRBD1 (5 bases). CDR1 is SGHTA, CDR2 FQGTGA, per germline. V lost 2 bases, J lost 4 bases, and 11 bases lay in between. This CDR3 contains 15 residues. In nucleotides, the CDR3 is TGTGCCAGCAGCTTACAGGGTTGGGGCACCGGGGAGCTGTTTTTT. Amino acid sequence: CASSLQGWGTGELFF.

The V call is TRBV5-6, the J call TRBJ2-6, with D uncertain. The CDR3 consists of 17 residues. V was shortened by 3 bases and J by 5 bases, with 18 bases between the two germline ends. Germline lookup yields CDR1 SGHDT and CDR2 YYEEEE. The CDR3 DNA reads TGTGCCAGCAGCTGGTTTCTGGGGATTTCTCGGGCCAACGTCCTGACTTTC. It encodes CASSWFLGISRANVLTF.

This chain connects TRBV6-5 to TRBJ1-2, with D perhaps TRBD1 (5 bases). Germline assignment: CDR1 MNHEY and CDR2 SVGAGI. The CDR3 has 13 residues. The V gene lost 7 bases and the J gene lost 3 bases, with 12 bases spanning the gap. CDR3 DNA sequence: TGTGCCAGCACCGGGGACGGATACTATGGCTACACCTTC. It is translated as CASTGDGYYGYTF.

This clone occurred a few times. This rearrangement joins TRBV19 to TRBJ1-3; D unclear. The CDR3 has 12 residues. V was shortened by 9 bases and J by 2 bases, with 8 bases between the two germline ends. CDR1 and CDR2 from the germline V gene are LNHDA and SQIVND (reference sequence). The CDR3 sequence: CASSQAGNTIYF. CDR3 bases: TGTGCCAGCAGCCAGGCTGGAAACACCATATATTTT.

This chain joins TRBV7-8 and TRBJ1-5; a weak D match, TRBD1 (6 bases). This CDR3 is 16 amino acids long. CDR1 and CDR2 (germline): SGHVS, FQNEAQ. V was cut by 5 bases and J by 1 base, with 15 bases left in between. The CDR3 nucleotides are TGTGCCAGCAGCATTACAGGGAGGGGGAGCAATCAGCCCCAGCATTTT. Translated, it gives CASSITGRGSNQPQHF.

This clone appeared once. The chain has TRBV5-1 and TRBJ1-2, with a possible D match to TRBD1 (5 bases). The CDR3 is 14 residues long. The germline CDR1 and CDR2 sequences are SGHRS and YFSETQ. The V end was cut by 1 base, the J end by 12 bases, with 19 bases between. DNA for the CDR3: TGCGCCAGCAGCTTGAGCGGGACCTCATTGGTAAACACCTTC. Amino acids: CASSLSGTSLVNTF. The whole variable domain, filled in from reference TRBV5-1 and TRBJ1-2, reads KAGVTQTPRYLIKTRGQQVTLSCSPISGHRSVSWYQQTPGQGLQFLFEYFSETQRNKGNFPGRFSGRQFSNSRSEMNVSTLELGDSALYLCASSLSGTSLVNTFGSGTRLTVV.

This chain links TRBV2 with TRBJ1-1; D is undetermined. This CDR3 is 12 amino acids long. Looked up from germline, CDR1 is SNHLY and CDR2 is FYNNEI. V shed 5 bases and J shed 5 bases, with 9 bases lying between them. The CDR3 DNA reads TGTGCCAGCAGTACCTCCTGGACTGAAGCTTTCTTT. Protein: CASSTSWTEAFF.

Of note for this clone: Sequence at one end of the junction differs from germline and may be a read error. The V and J genes are TRBV5-5 and TRBJ1-1, with no clear D. CDR1 is SGHKS, CDR2 YYEKEE, per germline (reference sequence). The CDR3 is made up of 13 amino acids. The CDR3 sequence: CAGSSRPETEAFF. CDR3 coding DNA: TGTGCCGGCAGCTCTAGACCGGAGACTGAAGCTTTCTTT.

This clone was observed a handful of times. The chain carries TRBV9 and TRBJ1-3; TRBD1 aligns across 7 bases. CDR3 size: 14 residues. The V gene's germline CDR1 is SGDLS and CDR2 YYNGEE. J was trimmed by 6 bases and V by 7 bases; bases with no gene match: 10. CDR3 loop: CASRPGQYENTIYF. DNA of the CDR3: TGTGCCAGCCGACCGGGACAGTACGAAAACACCATATATTTT.

This chain joins TRBV11-2 and TRBJ1-1; perhaps TRBD1 as D (6 bases). V was cut by 1 base and J by 2 bases, with 11 bases left in between. Germline V CDR1 and CDR2: SGHAT, FQNNGV. The CDR3 contains 15 residues. The CDR3 coding sequence is TGTGCCAGCAGCTTAGTGCGGGACACAAACACTGAAGCTTTCTTT. It is translated as CASSLVRDTNTEAFF. The whole variable domain, remainder taken from reference TRBV11-2 and TRBJ1-1, is EAGVAQSPRYKIIEKRQSVAFWCNPISGHATLYWYQQILGQGPKLLIQFQNNGVVDDSQLPKDRFSAERLKGVDSTLKIQPAKLEDSAVYLCASSLVRDTNTEAFFGQGTRLTVV.